This T cell receptor (beta chain) was profiled in a study of T cell responses to AZD1222 COVID-19 vaccine (dated by TCRdb to the early 2020s). Background for the entire study: Because spike-specific TCR depth and breadth did not differ between the two schedules, AZD1222 recipients who got a second dose at roughly 4 weeks were pooled with those who got a second dose at roughly 12 weeks. A total of about 230 trial participants underwent TCR sequencing, of whom about 210 received two doses of AZD1222 and about 26 received two doses of the MenACWY control vaccine. Enrollment into the trials was organized by age into subgroups of 18-55, 56-69 and 70-plus years, and those subgroups contained roughly 150, 30 and 60 TCR-sequenced participants, respectively.

The CDR3 regions of human TCRbeta chains were analyzed by immunosequencing. On the authors' methods: TCRs in the repertoires were compared against a reference library of SARS-CoV-2-specific TCRs that had been generated with the MIRA antigen-specificity platform. Breadth was defined as the fraction of unique TCRs that were SARS-CoV-2-associated. Depth was defined as the fraction of total T cells that were SARS-CoV-2-associated. Using the MIRA data, each spike-specific TCR was mapped to the spike region that the TCR reacts to and placed in a CD4 or CD8 class. Log10-transformed breadth and depth values were compared by one-way ANOVA with Sidak's multiple comparisons tests. TCRdb obtained this table from immuneACCESS and retained in-frame rearrangements with V and J assigned. These tables miss some clones; where compared with another copy, unresolved V genes account for less than half of the shortfall, and the remainder is unexplained. V and J calls and clone size are as listed in that table; D and trimming were resolved from the DNA. In all, the sample holds about 97,000 clones, and around 89% of those were seen once. Clones ranked in the top ten supply under 8.5% of the sample.

Via the germline V gene, CDR1 is LGHNA and CDR2 YNFKEQ. From cysteine to phenylalanine, the CDR3 is 19 amino acids long. Left in the record is the CDR3 DNA by itself, 57 bases read in frame from the first base. Trimmed from V: 3 bases; trimmed from J: 5 bases; junction bases lacking a gene match: 15. The paper's findings and limits, for the study overall: Conclusions about previously exposed vaccinees were limited because only a handful of AZD1222 recipients were SARS-CoV-2 seropositive at baseline. Participants were mostly white British and included more females than males, and it was suggested by the authors that clonal diversity may have been underestimated. After two AZD1222 doses, both the breadth and the depth of spike-specific TCRs were significantly higher than at day 0 and than in MenACWY recipients. Because no samples from the day 14 peak response were available, repertoires could be characterized only after the peak T cell response. Reportedly, close to half of the unique spike-specific TCRs recognized epitopes lying outside the regions that are mutated in the B.1.351 and B.1.1.7 variants. Vaccine-associated CD4 TCRs spanned the whole spike protein, with dominant responses in regions 160-218 and 743-854. The 56-69-year group was small, and its depth increase did not reach significance, likely because of low power.

The sample's time point label is to be understood as: baseline before first vaccination. Vaccinee samples were obtained from the UK trials COV001 and COV002, which included a single-blind randomized controlled phase 2/3 trial of AZD1222 (ChAdOx1 nCoV-19) in healthy adults. For TCRbeta chain sequencing, PBMC samples from trial participants were taken at day 0 and at day 28 after the second dose. The sample holds a few counts of this clone. The antigen this receptor binds is unknown. No qualities accompany the bases; no much larger clone lies one base away. The sequencing here drew on peripheral blood, taken on day 0 of AZD1222 vaccination. The chain couples TRBV4-2 to TRBJ2-2; 10 central nucleotides agree with TRBD2. The clonotype comes from an adult in good health. DNA sequence: TGTGCCAGCAGCCATCCGGACGGGATAGCGGGAGGAGGGACCGGGGAGCTGTTTTTT. Its protein product is CASSHPDGIAGGGTGELFF.